The 6 T cell receptor beta chains presented below share a single source sample, sequenced in a study of T cell changes during pregnancy in multiple sclerosis. Assay: immunoSEQ multiplex PCR; the TCRdb copy retains only in-frame clones and omits some. This table holds 35,000 to 40,000 clones, 88% found once. Sequencing used CD4+ T cells from peripheral blood mononuclear cells, obtained before pregnancy. These receptors all come from a female donor with multiple sclerosis, enrolled in a pregnancy study.

The chain links TRBV30 to TRBJ2-7; D not resolved. Per germline, CDR1 GTSNPN and CDR2 SVGIG (reference sequence). This CDR3 is 11 amino acids long. Trimming shortened V by 1 base and J by 6 bases, and 7 bases separated the two germline ends. CDR3 bases: TGTGCCTGGAGTGGGAGTAGCGAGCAGTACTTC. This encodes CAWSGSSEQYF.

The table lists this clone with a few counts. The chain carries TRBV30 and TRBJ2-2; 9 nucleotides agree with TRBD1. This CDR3 is built from 13 residues. Trimming cost V 3 bases and J 6 bases; bases outside gene matches: 2. Germline values: CDR1 GTSNPN, CDR2 SVGIG (reference sequence). The CDR3 spells CAWRRQGAGELFF. In DNA form, the CDR3 reads TGTGCCTGGAGGAGACAGGGGGCCGGGGAGCTGTTTTTT.

The genes are TRBV28 and TRBJ1-1; 11 nucleotides align to TRBD1. The germline V gene has CDR1 MDHEN and CDR2 SYDVKM. V shed 6 bases, J shed 8 bases, and the junction held 8 bases outside the gene matches. The CDR3 extends over 14 amino acids. The CDR3 region is CASSLGTGGLEAFF. The CDR3 coding sequence is TGTGCCAGCAGCCTTGGGACAGGGGGTTTAGAAGCTTTCTTT.

This clone is deemed medium-sized. The J gene is TRBJ1-5, the V gene TRBV29-1; D unclear. This CDR3 contains 11 residues. The V end was cut by 5 bases, the J end by 9 bases, with 11 bases between. Germline lookup yields CDR1 SQVTM and CDR2 ANQGSEA. The CDR3: CSVSTEGPQHF. In DNA, the CDR3 is TGCAGCGTTTCCACCGAGGGGCCCCAGCATTTT.

This clone was observed once. V is TRBV11-2 and J is TRBJ2-7; no clear D gene. CDR1 and CDR2 (germline): SGHAT, FQNNGV. The V end was cut by 0 bases, the J end by 4 bases, with 7 bases between. The CDR3 is 13 amino acids. CDR3 nucleotides: TGTGCCAGCAGCTTAGATTTGGCATACGAGCAGTACTTC. This encodes CASSLDLAYEQYF.

The gene calls are TRBV29-1 and TRBJ1-2; D is unresolved. Per the germline V gene, CDR1 is SQVTM and CDR2 is ANQGSEA. The V end lost 3 bases, the J end lost 1 base, and 6 bases lay between the germline ends. The CDR3 covers 12 residues. The CDR3 DNA reads TGCAGCGTTGATGAGGGTAACTATGGCTACACCTTC. Amino acid sequence: CSVDEGNYGYTF.